Presented here are 32 T cell receptor beta chains from one specimen sequenced in a study of immune heterogeneity within non-small cell lung tumors. With 32 V and 13 J primers, multiplex PCR amplified the TCR beta CDR3. TCRdb itself ran the multiplex PCR reads through MiXCR, one entry per CDR3 protein. The table includes tens of thousands of distinct CDR3 sequences, about 30% detected once. As template, the study used bulk tumor genomic DNA at about 600 ng per sample. Spaced far apart, several biopsies were taken from each primary tumor during surgery. Their non-small cell lung cancer was newly diagnosed and untreated, and the patients underwent curative surgery. The sequencing input was lung tumor tissue. Every receptor here comes from a man aged 35 to 55 with non-small cell lung cancer.

The gene calls are TRBV10-1 and TRBJ2-2, with a tentative D call TRBD2 (6 bases). CDR3 length equals 12 residues. The V end lost 7 bases, the J end lost 7 bases, and 10 bases lay between the germline ends. CDR1 is WNHNN, CDR2 SYGVQD, per germline (reference sequence). The DNA for the CDR3 is TGCGCCAGCAAGACGGGGGACGGGGAGCTGTTTTTT. Translated: CASKTGDGELFF.

Points on this clonotype: A much larger clone is a single base away; this may be a read error. V is TRBV20-1 and J is TRBJ2-7, with D possibly called TRBD1 or TRBD2 (6 bases each). Germline CDR1 and CDR2: DFQATT and SNEGSKA (reference sequence). The CDR3 contains 23 residues. CDR3: CSARGIGGPNGSIVGTLAYEKYF. The CDR3, as DNA: TGCAGTGCTAGGGGGATTGGGGGGCCCAACGGCTCCATTGTGGGGACGCTAGCCTACGAGAAGTACTTC.

The chain recombines TRBV6-1 with TRBJ2-7; the D is unclear. The germline gives CDR1 MNHNS, CDR2 SASEGT. CDR3 length: 11 residues. V was cut by 5 bases and J by 3 bases, with 5 bases left in between. CDR3 bases: TGTGCCAGCAGTCCCCTCTACGAGCAGTACTTC. Its protein product is CASSPLYEQYF.

This clonotype was seen a single time. The rearrangement joins TRBV20-1 to TRBJ2-3; 13 nucleotides match TRBD2. J lost 0 bases, V lost 6 bases, and 3 bases had no gene match. The CDR3 length is 15 residues. The germline gives CDR1 DFQATT, CDR2 SNEGSKA (reference sequence). The CDR3 sequence is CSAEGLAGSTDTQYF. Written as DNA, the CDR3 is TGCAGTGCCGAGGGACTAGCGGGGAGCACAGATACGCAGTATTTT.

This clonotype has only a few counts. V is TRBV30 and J is TRBJ1-5; 7 bases match TRBD1. The CDR3 loop spans 14 amino acids. Looked up from germline, CDR1 is GTSNPN and CDR2 is SVGIG (reference sequence). Unmatched junction bases numbered 5, after V lost 5 bases and J lost 1 base. The CDR3 here is CAWGVTGSNQPQHF. For the CDR3, the DNA is TGTGCCTGGGGCGTGACAGGGAGCAATCAGCCCCAGCATTTT.

The chain carries TRBV18 and TRBJ2-7, with D perhaps TRBD2 (5 bases). The CDR3 extends over 14 amino acids. Trimming stripped 0 bases from V and 0 bases from J, with 6 bases between. Germline CDR1 is KGHSH and CDR2 is LQKENI. CDR3 nucleotide sequence: TGTGCCAGCTCACCACCGGAGGACTCCTACGAGCAGTACTTC. It codes for CASSPPEDSYEQYF. The full variable domain, rest sourced from reference TRBV18 and TRBJ2-7, is NAGVMQNPRHLVRRRGQEARLRCSPMKGHSHVYWYRQLPEEGLKFMVYLQKENIIDESGMPKERFSAEFPKEGPSILRIQQVVRGDSAAYFCASSPPEDSYEQYFGPGTRLTVT.

As concerns this clonotype: No conserved phenylalanine or tryptophan is present at the end of the CDR3, so a read error is the likely explanation. J is TRBJ2-7 and V is TRBV20-1; D not certain. Germline values: CDR1 DFQATT, CDR2 SNEGSKA (reference sequence). V lost 0 bases and J 0 bases, leaving 9 bases between the germline ends. The length of the CDR3 is 14 residues. The DNA for the CDR3 is TGCAGTGCTAGAGATCTTAGAACCTCCTACGAGCAGTACTCC. Its protein product is CSARDLRTSYEQYS.

By share, this clonotype ranks as medium-sized. The chain joins TRBV14 to TRBJ1-2; 7 bases agree with TRBD1. CDR1 and CDR2 (germline): SGHDN, FVKESK. V lost 3 bases and J lost 6; bases outside the gene matches: 10. The CDR3 has 15 amino acids. This CDR3 is CASSHLREGGDGYTF. CDR3 sequence (DNA): TGTGCCAGCAGCCACCTCAGGGAAGGGGGCGATGGCTACACCTTC. The entire variable domain, with the rest obtained from reference TRBV14 and TRBJ1-2, is as follows: EAGVTQFPSHSVIEKGQTVTLRCDPISGHDNLYWYRRVMGKEIKFLLHFVKESKQDESGMPNNRFLAERTGGTYSTLKVQPAELEDSGVYFCASSHLREGGDGYTFGSGTRLTVV.

Many counts were recorded for this clonotype. This chain joins TRBV20-1 and TRBJ2-3, with 9 bases fitting TRBD2. J gave up 13 bases and V 2 bases, and 16 bases lay outside the gene matches. Germline V lookup: CDR1 DFQATT, CDR2 SNEGSKA (reference sequence). The CDR3 totals 15 residues. CDR3 coding DNA: TGCAGTGCTAGATCGGCAGGGGCTAGCGGGACTTCGGAGTATTTT. Its protein product is CSARSAGASGTSEYF.

This clonotype was seen only a few times. The rearrangement links TRBV13 to TRBJ2-3, with D perhaps assigned TRBD1 or TRBD2 (6 bases each). Trimming left V 9 bases short and J 4 bases short, with 20 bases between. Per the germline V gene, CDR1 is PRHDT and CDR2 is FYEKMQ (reference sequence). This CDR3 is built from 15 residues. Here the CDR3 DNA reads TGTGCCAGTATCACTTCGGGGGCTTCCCCAGATACGCAGTATTTT. This translates into CASITSGASPDTQYF.

The genes are TRBV7-2 and TRBJ2-6, with unresolved D. CDR1 is SGHTA, CDR2 FQGNSA, per germline. V was clipped by 5 bases and J by 2 bases, with 10 bases between them. This CDR3 comprises 15 residues. Here the CDR3 reads CASSQMGTGANVLTF. Written as DNA, the CDR3 is TGTGCCAGCAGCCAAATGGGGACTGGGGCCAACGTCCTGACTTTC.

A few counts support this clonotype. This chain uses TRBV2 with TRBJ2-7, with D unresolved. This CDR3 has 14 amino acids. Per germline, CDR1 SNHLY and CDR2 FYNNEI. V lost 0 bases and J lost 4, with 10 bases in between. For the CDR3, the DNA is TGTGCCAGCAGTGAAGCCCTCCCTCGGTACGAGCAGTACTTC. Amino acid sequence: CASSEALPRYEQYF.

The chain is built from TRBV12-3 or TRBV12-4 and TRBJ1-2, with D tentatively TRBD1 (6 bases). This CDR3 spans 15 amino acids. The V end was cut by 1 base, the J end by 4 bases, with 13 bases between. This CDR3 reads CASSLGRGAGYGYTF. The CDR3 DNA reads TGTGCCAGCAGTTTAGGCAGGGGCGCGGGCTATGGCTACACCTTC.

The chain links TRBV11-3 to TRBJ1-2, with a possible D match to TRBD1 (5 bases). CDR3 length: 16 amino acids. Trimming removed 5 bases at V and 1 base at J, with 17 bases between. Germline V gene lookup returns CDR1 SGHNT and CDR2 YENEEA. The CDR3 sequence is CASSPTGAILNYGYTF. Here the CDR3 DNA reads TGTGCCAGCAGCCCTACAGGCGCCATTCTTAACTATGGCTACACCTTC.

The chain has TRBV5-4 and TRBJ2-2; 7 positions agree with TRBD1. CDR1 is SGHNT and CDR2 is YYREEE in the germline V gene (reference sequence). This CDR3 has 14 amino acids. With V trimmed by 3 bases and J by 5 bases, 4 bases remained unmatched. CDR3 region: CASSYRGGTGELFF. The CDR3 nucleotides are TGTGCCAGCAGCTACAGGGGCGGGACCGGGGAGCTGTTTTTT. The whole variable domain, remainder taken from reference TRBV5-4 and TRBJ2-2, is ETGVTQSPTHLIKTRGQQVTLRCSSQSGHNTVSWYQQALGQGPQFIFQYYREEENGRGNFPPRFSGLQFPNYSSELNVNALELDDSALYLCASSYRGGTGELFFGEGSRLTVL.

Relative to its sample, this clonotype is medium-sized (0.01 to 0.1%). This chain joins TRBV2 and TRBJ1-2; a possible D gene is TRBD1 (6 bases). V was clipped by 5 bases and J by 0 bases, with 13 bases between them. CDR1 is SNHLY, CDR2 FYNNEI, per germline. CDR3 length equals 15 residues. CDR3 sequence reads: CASSPATGANYGYTF. CDR3 nucleotide sequence: TGTGCCAGCAGTCCTGCGACAGGCGCTAACTATGGCTACACCTTC.

The chain employs TRBV3-1 and TRBJ2-3; D ambiguous. There are 16 residues in the CDR3. The ends were cut back, 0 bases at V and 3 bases at J, with 13 bases in the middle. Germline CDR1 is LGHDT and CDR2 is YNNKEL (reference sequence). DNA of the CDR3: TGTGCCAGCAGCCAAGATAAGGCGGCCGGGACAGATACGCAGTATTTT. Its translation is CASSQDKAAGTDTQYF.

This clonotype was detected only a few times. The chain couples TRBV3-1 to TRBJ2-7; no clear D. Germline V CDR1 and CDR2: LGHDT, YNNKEL (reference sequence). Trimming removed 2 bases at V and 1 base at J, with 12 bases between. The CDR3 has 15 residues. The CDR3 nucleotides read TGTGCCAGCAGCCAAACTACGGGTTCTTCCTACGAGCAGTACTTC. It encodes CASSQTTGSSYEQYF.

The chain employs TRBV27 and TRBJ1-2; TRBD1 is a possible D gene (5 bases). Deletions cut 5 bases from V and 2 bases from J, with 21 bases between. Germline V gene data show CDR1 as MNHEY and CDR2 as SMNVEV (reference sequence). The CDR3 spans 17 residues. CDR3 DNA sequence: TGTGCCAGCAGTCTCCGGGACTCTGGGAGGGAGAACTATGGCTACACCTTC. Translated: CASSLRDSGRENYGYTF.

This clonotype has more than one count but fewer than ten. This rearrangement joins TRBV18 to TRBJ2-5, with D possibly matching TRBD1 (5 bases). CDR3 size: 14 residues. V shed 4 bases and J shed 3 bases, with 12 bases lying between them. Germline lookup yields CDR1 KGHSH and CDR2 LQKENI. The CDR3 DNA reads TGTGCCAGCTCACTTCGCCAGGGAAAAGAGACCCAGTACTTC. Translation gives CASSLRQGKETQYF.

By share, this clonotype counts as medium-sized (0.01 to 0.1%). The chain has TRBV24-1 and TRBJ2-1; 8 nucleotides line up with TRBD1. The CDR3 is 16 residues long. Germline V CDR1 and CDR2: KGHDR, SFDVKD. Trimming removed 7 bases from V and 5 bases from J; junction bases left unmatched: 12. CDR3 in DNA: TGTGCCACCAGCGACACCGGGACAGGTATCCACAATGAGCAGTTCTTC. It is translated as CATSDTGTGIHNEQFF.

Points on this clonotype: A single base separates this from a much larger clone, so it may be a read error. The chain links TRBV7-9 to TRBJ2-7; 10 nucleotides align to TRBD2. Germline V gives CDR1 SEHNR, CDR2 FQNEAQ (reference sequence). After removal of 1 base from V and 11 bases from J, the junction contained 8 bases not matched to a gene. The CDR3 is 14 amino acids. CDR3 loop: CASSLECSGRPKYF. The CDR3 bases are TGTGCCAGCAGCTTAGAGTGTAGCGGGAGGCCCAAGTACTTC.

About this clonotype: A much larger clone differs from this one at a single base, so this may be a read error. The rearrangement joins TRBV10-1 to TRBJ1-5; D possibly corresponds to TRBD1 (5 bases). CDR1 WNHNN and CDR2 SYGVQD come from the germline V gene (reference sequence). This CDR3 has 14 residues. In DNA, the CDR3 is TGCGCCAGCATTGAGGCTGGGACGAGCCAGCCCCAGCATTTT. It is translated as CASIEAGTSQPQHF.

The chain carries TRBV5-4 and TRBJ1-5, with unresolved D. CDR1 and CDR2 from the germline V gene are SGHNT and YYREEE (reference sequence). The CDR3 has 15 residues. Trimming cost V 2 bases and J 1 base, with 10 bases left between them. The CDR3, as DNA: TGTGCCAGCAGCTTAGGTCCCACAAGCAATCAGCCCCAGCATTTT. Translating gives CASSLGPTSNQPQHF.

A single count supports this clonotype. This chain's CDR3 is CASSVGTTGDQFF. The DNA of the CDR3 is TGTGCCAGCAGCGTAGGGACCACAGGCGACCAGTTCTTC. The chain employs TRBV9 and TRBJ2-1; weak D call: TRBD1 (5 bases). This CDR3 comprises 13 residues. Trimming removed 0 bases from V and 13 bases from J, with 14 bases in between. CDR1 is SGDLS and CDR2 is YYNGEE in the germline V gene. The whole variable domain, remainder taken from reference TRBV9 and TRBJ2-1, is DSGVTQTPKHLITATGQRVTLRCSPRSGDLSVYWYQQSLDQGLQFLIQYYNGEERAKGNILERFSAQQFPDLHSELNLSSLELGDSALYFCASSVGTTGDQFFGPGTRLTVL.

This clonotype occurred once. V is TRBV6-1 and J is TRBJ2-1, with D uncertain. CDR3 length: 15 amino acids. Trimming took off 10 bases at V and 7 bases at J, with 23 bases between the two ends. From germline, CDR1 is MNHNS and CDR2 SASEGT. CDR3 protein: CATAAKSWVSNEQFF. CDR3 coding DNA: TGTGCCACCGCCGCTAAGTCTTGGGTATCAAATGAGCAGTTCTTC.

Relative to its sample, this clonotype is medium-sized. The genes are TRBV15 and TRBJ2-7; TRBD1 matches 7 bases. Germline V gene lookup returns CDR1 LNHNV and CDR2 YYDKDF (reference sequence). J gave up 0 bases and V 3 bases, and 8 bases lay outside the gene matches. The CDR3 spans 16 residues. CDR3 coding DNA: TGTGCCACCAGCAGGGGATCGTCAGGGGGCTCCTACGAGCAGTACTTC. This encodes CATSRGSSGGSYEQYF.

Concerning this clonotype: This may come from a read error, since a much larger clone is one base off. The V gene is TRBV6-1, the J gene TRBJ2-7; unclear D gene. V lost 7 bases and J lost 7, with 14 bases in between. In germline, CDR1 is MNHNS, CDR2 SASEGT. The CDR3 runs 12 residues. CDR3 sequence reads: CASIDFLGEQYF. As DNA, the CDR3 is TGTGCCAGCATAGACTTCCTGGGGGAGCAGTACTTC.

The V and J genes are TRBV4-1 and TRBJ2-3; D is undetermined. The CDR3 contains 14 residues. Germline V gene lookup returns CDR1 MGHRA and CDR2 YSYEKL. Trimming took 0 bases from V and 2 from J, leaving 6 bases between them. The CDR3 coding sequence is TGCGCCAGCAGCCAAGATTACTCCACAGATACGCAGTATTTT. Translation: CASSQDYSTDTQYF.

About this clonotype: A much larger clone differs from this one at a single base, so this may be a read error. The chain couples TRBV6-2 or TRBV6-3 to TRBJ2-7; either TRBD1 or TRBD2 may supply D (5 bases each). The CDR3 is 12 amino acids. Germline CDR1 MNHEY, CDR2 SVGEGT. The CDR3: CGPSGLDYEQYF. The CDR3 DNA reads as TGTGGGCCGTCGGGGCTGGACTACGAGCAGTACTTC.

Notes on this clonotype: Since a much larger clone is just one base distant, this may be a read error. The chain couples TRBV2 to TRBJ1-4; 9 bases agree with TRBD1. CDR3 length: 14 amino acids. Germline loops: CDR1 SNHLY, CDR2 FYNNEI. The CDR3 region is CATKEQGAGEKLSF. Written as DNA, the CDR3 is TGTGCCACCAAAGAACAGGGGGCCGGTGAAAAACTGTCTTTT.

The rearrangement joins TRBV20-1 to TRBJ2-2; D possibly corresponds to TRBD2 (5 bases). CDR1 and CDR2 from the germline V gene are DFQATT and SNEGSKA (reference sequence). CDR3 size: 13 residues. Trimming removed 6 bases from V and 2 bases from J, with 10 bases in between. CDR3 in amino acids: CSAGISNTGELFF. DNA of the CDR3: TGCAGTGCCGGGATTAGCAACACCGGGGAGCTGTTTTTT.